What follows are 32 T cell receptor beta chains derived from one specimen sequenced in a study of cytotoxic CD8 clonotypes in ibrutinib-treated CLL. Generated by immunoSEQ multiplex PCR, the TCRdb table keeps only in-frame clones and is missing some. The table records hundreds of thousands of clones, roughly 74% of them present only once. The sample in question was PBMCs, obtained after 24 months of ibrutinib treatment. The receptors were sampled from a human donor with chronic lymphocytic leukemia.

V usage is TRBV5-6 and J usage is TRBJ2-7, with D possibly matching TRBD1 (5 bases). Deletions cut 0 bases from V and 5 bases from J, with 12 bases between. Looked up from germline, CDR1 is SGHDT and CDR2 is YYEEEE. The CDR3 is made up of 14 amino acids. The CDR3 DNA follows: TGTGCCAGCAGCTTGGCTCAGGGCCCCCACGAGCAGTACTTC. It encodes CASSLAQGPHEQYF. The full variable domain, in which reference TRBV5-6 and TRBJ2-7 provide the parts outside the CDR3, is DAGVTQSPTHLIKTRGQQVTLRCSPKSGHDTVSWYQQALGQGPQFIFQYYEEEERQRGNFPDRFSGHQFPNYSSELNVNALLLGDSALYLCASSLAQGPHEQYFGPGTRLTVT.

The chain uses TRBV10-1 and TRBJ2-5; D possibly matches TRBD1 or TRBD2 (5 bases each). The CDR3 runs to 14 residues. The germline V gene encodes CDR1 WNHNN and CDR2 SYGVQD (reference sequence). The V gene lost 2 bases and the J gene lost 5 bases, with 12 bases spanning the gap. The DNA of the CDR3 is TGCGCCAGCAGTGAGGATGGGACCCCGGAGACCCAGTACTTC. Encoded protein: CASSEDGTPETQYF.

CDR3 nucleotides: TGTGCCTGGAGTGACGGGAACACTGAAGCTTTCTTT. It is translated as CAWSDGNTEAFF. The chain uses TRBV30 and TRBJ1-1; D is uncertain. Trimming pared 1 base from V and 1 base from J, leaving 4 bases between. This CDR3 spans 12 amino acids. Germline V lookup: CDR1 GTSNPN, CDR2 SVGIG (reference sequence). The whole variable domain, remainder taken from reference TRBV30 and TRBJ1-1, is SQTIHQWPATLVQPVGSPLSLECTVEGTSNPNLYWYRQAAGRGLQLLFYSVGIGQISSEVPQNLSASRPQDRQFILSSKKLLLSDSGFYLCAWSDGNTEAFFGQGTRLTVV.

The chain links TRBV6-5 to TRBJ1-2; D perhaps matches TRBD1 (5 bases). From germline, CDR1 is MNHEY and CDR2 SVGAGI. The CDR3 totals 15 residues. V shed 10 bases and J shed 2 bases, with 20 bases lying between them. CDR3 sequence reads: CATARDLLLNYGYTF. The CDR3 coding sequence is TGTGCCACCGCCCGGGACCTCCTATTGAACTATGGCTACACCTTC.

The gene calls are TRBV6-1 and TRBJ1-2; 10 nucleotides align to TRBD1. The CDR3 spans 15 residues. The J segment lost 1 base and the V segment lost 3 bases, leaving 2 bases of the junction unmatched. Germline CDR1 reads MNHNS; CDR2 reads SASEGT. The CDR3 reads CASSDRDRGNYGYTF. For the CDR3, the DNA is TGTGCCAGCAGTGACCGGGACAGGGGTAACTATGGCTACACCTTC.

This clone was observed a few times. The rearrangement uses TRBV28 and TRBJ2-1; D is unresolved. The germline V gene has CDR1 MDHEN and CDR2 SYDVKM. This CDR3 is 15 amino acids long. Trimming cost V 7 bases and J 0 bases, with 13 bases left between them. CDR3 coding DNA: TGTGCCAGCAATTTCGACTTGAGCTCCTACAATGAGCAGTTCTTC. Its translation is CASNFDLSSYNEQFF. The variable domain in full, with the rest retrieved from reference TRBV28 and TRBJ2-1, is DVKVTQSSRYLVKRTGEKVFLECVQDMDHENMFWYRQDPGLGLRLIYFSYDVKMKEKGDIPEGYSVSREKKERFSLILESASTNQTSMYLCASNFDLSSYNEQFFGPGTRLTVL.

The genes are TRBV6-5 and TRBJ2-1, with 12 bases identical to TRBD2. The CDR3 length is 15 residues. J lost 3 bases, V lost 7 bases, and 4 bases had no gene match. Germline V gene data show CDR1 as MNHEY and CDR2 as SVGAGI. CDR3 in DNA: TGTGCCAGCACTTGGACTAGCGGGGTCTACAATGAGCAGTTCTTC. Its translation: CASTWTSGVYNEQFF.

This clone has a handful of counts. The chain links TRBV6-6 to TRBJ2-3, with 11 bases fitting TRBD2. Germline lookup yields CDR1 MNHNY and CDR2 SVGAGI (reference sequence). The CDR3 is 15 residues long. V was clipped by 6 bases and J by 4 bases; unmatched bases: 6. The CDR3 nucleotides read TGTGCCAGCAGCCTCAGACTAGCGGGGTCAGATACGCAGTATTTT. Translated: CASSLRLAGSDTQYF.

This chain uses TRBV7-9 with TRBJ2-7; D is perhaps TRBD2 (5 bases). The CDR3 has 15 residues. Per the germline V gene, CDR1 is SEHNR and CDR2 is FQNEAQ (reference sequence). V was trimmed by 3 bases and J by 4 bases, leaving 16 bases between them. CDR3 DNA sequence: TGTGCCAGCAGCTTTATGGGCAGCCGGGGTTACGAGCAGTACTTC. The encoded protein is CASSFMGSRGYEQYF.

The J gene is TRBJ2-5, the V gene TRBV4-2; D could derive from TRBD1 or TRBD2 (5 bases each). Trimming removed 3 bases at V and 4 bases at J, with 12 bases between. The CDR3 length is 14 residues. Germline V gives CDR1 LGHNA, CDR2 YNFKEQ. CDR3 sequence: CASSQARDPETQYF. CDR3 in DNA: TGTGCCAGCAGCCAGGCCCGGGACCCAGAGACCCAGTACTTC.

DNA for the CDR3: TGTGCCAGCAGTGAAGCGCGGGATACGCAGTATTTT. This codes for CASSEARDTQYF. This rearrangement joins TRBV2 to TRBJ2-3, with D hard to call. The germline V gene encodes CDR1 SNHLY and CDR2 FYNNEI. The CDR3 contains 12 residues. Trimming stripped 0 bases from V and 6 bases from J, with 4 bases between.

CDR3 sequence reads: CASSLWTVTGELFF. The CDR3 DNA sequence: TGTGCCAGCAGTTTATGGACAGTCACCGGGGAGCTGTTTTTT. The V gene is TRBV27, the J gene TRBJ2-2, with a possible D match to TRBD1 (6 bases). Germline lookup yields CDR1 MNHEY and CDR2 SMNVEV (reference sequence). The CDR3 is made up of 14 amino acids. V was clipped by 1 base and J by 4 bases, with 7 bases between them.

The chain carries TRBV11-3 and TRBJ2-1; D may correspond to TRBD1 or TRBD2 (5 bases each). The length of the CDR3 is 12 residues. Germline values: CDR1 SGHNT, CDR2 YENEEA. V gave up 5 bases and J gave up 10 bases, with 12 bases separating them. This chain's CDR3 is CASSRDPAEQFF. The CDR3 DNA follows: TGTGCCAGCAGCCGGGACCCAGCGGAGCAGTTCTTC.

This CDR3 is CASSTSVYNEQFF. CDR3 DNA sequence: TGTGCCAGCAGTACATCGGTCTACAATGAGCAGTTCTTC. V gene TRBV7-3 combines with J gene TRBJ2-1; D not certain. The length of the CDR3 is 13 residues. Germline V gene lookup returns CDR1 SGHTA and CDR2 FQGTGA. V dropped 6 bases and J dropped 3 bases, with 9 bases sitting between them.

The V and J genes are TRBV4-2 and TRBJ2-7; the match to TRBD2 covers 13 bases. This CDR3 has 18 residues. With V trimmed by 4 bases and J by 3 bases, 12 bases remained unmatched. Looked up from germline, CDR1 is LGHNA and CDR2 is YNFKEQ. The CDR3 bases are TGTGCCAGCAGCCGGGAAACTAGCGGGAGGGCCGTAAGCTACGAGCAGTACTTC. It codes for CASSRETSGRAVSYEQYF.

V gene TRBV6-6 combines with J gene TRBJ2-7; 10 nucleotides line up with TRBD1. The CDR3 loop spans 14 amino acids. The germline V gene has CDR1 MNHNY and CDR2 SVGAGI (reference sequence). J lost 5 bases, V lost 7 bases, and 8 bases had no gene match. Here the CDR3 DNA reads TGTGCCAGCACCTGGACAGGGGGTTCCGACGAGCAGTACTTC. Translation: CASTWTGGSDEQYF.

The V gene is TRBV29-1, the J gene TRBJ2-1; tentative D call: TRBD1 (5 bases). CDR3 length: 13 residues. Trimming took 4 bases from V and 9 from J, leaving 16 bases between them. Germline V lookup: CDR1 SQVTM, CDR2 ANQGSEA. The CDR3 spells CSVVPILQGEQFF. CDR3 nucleotides: TGCAGCGTTGTTCCCATTTTGCAGGGTGAGCAGTTCTTC.

The rearrangement uses TRBV6-6 and TRBJ2-2; no firm D call. The germline V gene has CDR1 MNHNY and CDR2 SVGAGI (reference sequence). V dropped 8 bases and J dropped 6 bases, with 10 bases sitting between them. This CDR3 is 12 amino acids long. CDR3 in amino acids: CASGPWAGELFF. As DNA, the CDR3 is TGTGCCAGCGGGCCCTGGGCCGGGGAGCTGTTTTTT.

The sample holds a few counts of this clone. The chain joins TRBV9 to TRBJ2-4; 7 bases map to TRBD2. CDR1 and CDR2 from the germline V gene are SGDLS and YYNGEE. Trimming cost V 3 bases and J 6 bases; bases outside gene matches: 12. This CDR3 is built from 16 residues. In DNA form, the CDR3 reads TGTGCCAGCAGCGGGATTGCAGAACTAGCGTCAAACATTCAGTACTTC. Protein: CASSGIAELASNIQYF.

The genes are TRBV6-1 and TRBJ1-2; tentative D call: TRBD1 (5 bases). The CDR3 extends over 13 amino acids. Trimming removed 2 bases at V and 7 bases at J, with 11 bases between. Germline V gene lookup returns CDR1 MNHNS and CDR2 SASEGT. CDR3 protein: CASSELEGSGYTF. CDR3 in DNA: TGTGCCAGCAGTGAACTAGAGGGGTCTGGCTACACCTTC.

The gene calls are TRBV9 and TRBJ2-3; D tentatively reads TRBD1 or TRBD2 (5 bases each). V was pared by 4 bases and J by 1 base, with 25 bases between. This CDR3 contains 19 residues. Germline V gene data show CDR1 as SGDLS and CDR2 as YYNGEE. This CDR3 is CASSFLRDGLSLGTDTQYF. Written as DNA, the CDR3 is TGTGCCAGCAGCTTCCTCCGGGACGGACTTTCCCTGGGCACAGATACGCAGTATTTT.

This chain joins TRBV5-4 and TRBJ2-1; 12 bases align to TRBD1. Per the germline V gene, CDR1 is SGHNT and CDR2 is YYREEE (reference sequence). The CDR3 is 14 amino acids. V shed 5 bases, J shed 10 bases, and the junction held 7 bases outside the gene matches. CDR3 region: CASRRDRGPQEQFF. The DNA of the CDR3 is TGTGCCAGCAGGCGGGACAGGGGGCCCCAGGAGCAGTTCTTC.

Only a few counts were recorded for this clone. J is TRBJ1-2 and V is TRBV30; TRBD1 matches 9 bases. J was trimmed by 8 bases and V by 2 bases; bases with no gene match: 3. The germline V gene encodes CDR1 GTSNPN and CDR2 SVGIG (reference sequence). The CDR3 length is 12 residues. The CDR3 DNA is TGTGCCTGGAGTCGGGGACAGGGCGGCTACACCTTC. Its protein product is CAWSRGQGGYTF.

This clone has just one count. One end of the junction fails to match germline, which may point to a read error. The V gene is TRBV7-7, the J gene TRBJ2-2; D gene unclear. The germline V gene encodes CDR1 SSHAT and CDR2 FNYEAQ (reference sequence). CDR3 length: 13 residues. The CDR3 reads CASSRWASGELFF. The CDR3 coding sequence is TGTGCTAGCAGCCGATGGGCGAGCGGGGAGCTGTTTTTT.

This clone came up a few times. V gene TRBV28 combines with J gene TRBJ1-1; D possibly corresponds to TRBD1 (5 bases). This CDR3 comprises 15 residues. Germline CDR1 is MDHEN and CDR2 is SYDVKM. V lost 1 base and J lost 7, with 16 bases in between. The CDR3 DNA reads as TGTGCCAGCAGTTTATCCGGTCAGGGAATTTTTGAAGCTTTCTTT. It codes for CASSLSGQGIFEAFF.

The chain uses TRBV4-1 and TRBJ2-1; 11 bases are a match to TRBD2. CDR3 length equals 19 residues. Germline CDR1 is MGHRA and CDR2 is YSYEKL. V lost 3 bases, J lost 4 bases, and 14 bases stayed unmatched. Here the CDR3 reads CASSHPPGLAVLTYNEQFF. The DNA for the CDR3 is TGCGCCAGCAGCCACCCTCCGGGACTAGCGGTCCTAACGTACAATGAGCAGTTCTTC.

This sequence joins TRBV7-9 and TRBJ1-4; a possible D gene is TRBD1 (6 bases). The CDR3 is made up of 15 amino acids. V gave up 2 bases and J gave up 6 bases, with 13 bases separating them. The germline V gene has CDR1 SEHNR and CDR2 FQNEAQ (reference sequence). The CDR3 is CASSLTESGDEKLFF. For the CDR3, the DNA is TGTGCCAGCAGCTTAACCGAGTCAGGGGATGAAAAACTGTTTTTT.

The chain joins TRBV21-1 to TRBJ2-2; the D call of TRBD1 is as the table states it, not checked on the DNA. TRBV21-1 is noted as a pseudogene. The CDR3 has 15 residues. CDR3 in amino acids: CASSKGQGWTGELFF. CDR3 nucleotide sequence: TGTGCCAGCAGCAAGGGACAGGGGTGGACCGGGGAGCTGTTTTTT.

The chain links TRBV2 to TRBJ2-7; 7 bases are shared with TRBD1. Losses at the gene ends were 9 bases for V and 5 bases for J; bases not matched to a gene: 7. The CDR3 loop spans 12 amino acids. CDR1 and CDR2 (germline): SNHLY, FYNNEI. In DNA, the CDR3 is TGTGCCAGTTACTTGACAGGGAACGAGCAGTACTTC. This encodes CASYLTGNEQYF. Full variable domain (outside the CDR3, taken from reference TRBV2 and TRBJ2-7): EPEVTQTPSHQVTQMGQEVILRCVPISNHLYFYWYRQILGQKVEFLVSFYNNEISEKSEIFDDQFSVERPDGSNFTLKIRSTKLEDSAMYFCASYLTGNEQYFGPGTRLTVT.

The CDR3 DNA reads as TGCAGCGCCGAGACAGGTACCTACGAGCAGTACTTC. This gives the protein CSAETGTYEQYF. This chain connects TRBV29-1 to TRBJ2-7, with TRBD1 as a possible D gene (6 bases). The CDR3 loop spans 12 amino acids. CDR1 and CDR2 from the germline V gene are SQVTM and ANQGSEA. Trimming removed 7 bases at V and 2 bases at J, with 12 bases between.

The J gene is TRBJ1-4, the V gene TRBV2; D remains ambiguous. The CDR3 has 11 amino acids. CDR1 is SNHLY, CDR2 FYNNEI, per germline. The V end was cut by 4 bases, the J end by 8 bases, with 5 bases between. The CDR3 DNA reads as TGTGCCAGCAGTGGTGGCGAAAAACTGTTTTTT. It encodes CASSGGEKLFF.

The chain combines TRBV2 with TRBJ1-1; D is undetermined. This CDR3 has 12 amino acids. V was pared by 4 bases and J by 7 bases, with 10 bases between. The germline gives CDR1 SNHLY, CDR2 FYNNEI. CDR3 in DNA: TGTGCCAGCAGTGCATCGCCGGGTGAAGCTTTCTTT. Amino acids: CASSASPGEAFF.